This T cell receptor (beta chain) was captured by sequencing in a study of shared clonotypes between healthy human individuals. About the research overall: CD4 naive and CD4 memory each took three plates per donor, while CD8 naive took two and CD8 memory one.

Note on this clone: Its antigen remains unidentified.

General study points: Relative to their counterparts shared across all four donors, non-shared clonotypes exhibited diminished generation probabilities.

The CDR3 sequence is 16 residues long. The ends lost 5 bases at V and 8 bases at J; junction bases unmatched: 8. In germline, CDR1 is SEHNR, CDR2 FQNEAQ (reference sequence). Naive CD8 cells lacked CD45RO, underwent positive selection for CCR7 and left out terminally differentiated effector memory CD45RA+ cells. The method was immunoSEQ multiplex PCR; TCRdb's version includes in-frame clones alone and lacks a portion of them. The profile shows roughly 2,000,000 clones, 85% to 95% of them singletons. The rearrangement uses TRBV7-9 and TRBJ1-6, with 11 bases fitting TRBD1. Specimen: naive CD8+ T cells from PBMCs. This receptor was identified in a man aged 18 to 35 in good health. Some clones in this sample may be carry-over from other donors' samples. The CDR3 sequence is CASSPQEGQGDSPLHF. CDR3 coding DNA: TGTGCCAGCAGCCCGCAGGAGGGACAGGGGGATTCACCCCTCCACTTT.